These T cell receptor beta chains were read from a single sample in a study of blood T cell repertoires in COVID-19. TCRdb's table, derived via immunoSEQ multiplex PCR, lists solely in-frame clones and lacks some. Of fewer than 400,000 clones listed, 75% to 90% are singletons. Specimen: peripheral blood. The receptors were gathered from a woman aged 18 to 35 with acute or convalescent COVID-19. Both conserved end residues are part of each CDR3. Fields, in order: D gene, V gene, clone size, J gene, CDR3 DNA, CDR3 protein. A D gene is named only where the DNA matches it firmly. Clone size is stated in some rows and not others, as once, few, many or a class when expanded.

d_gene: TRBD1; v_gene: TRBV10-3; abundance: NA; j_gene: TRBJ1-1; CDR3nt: TGTGCCATCAGTGATTTTCGCACAGGGGGGTCGTATCCTGAAGCTTTCTTT; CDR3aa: CAISDFRTGGSYPEAFF
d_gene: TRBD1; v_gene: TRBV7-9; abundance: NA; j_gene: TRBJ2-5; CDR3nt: TGTGCCAGCAGCTTAGTACAGGGGGGCGAGACCCAGTACTTC; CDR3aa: CASSLVQGGETQYF
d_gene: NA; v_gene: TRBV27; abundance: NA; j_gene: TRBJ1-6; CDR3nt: TGTGCCAGCAGTTTATCGCCGGGATGGAATTCACCCCTCCACTTT; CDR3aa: CASSLSPGWNSPLHF
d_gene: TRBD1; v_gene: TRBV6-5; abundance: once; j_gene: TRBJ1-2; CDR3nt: TGTGCCAGCAGGGGATCGACAGGGCTCTATGGCTACACCTTC; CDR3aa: CASRGSTGLYGYTF
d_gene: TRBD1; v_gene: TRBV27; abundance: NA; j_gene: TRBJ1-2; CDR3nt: TGTGCCAGCAGTTTGGTTGTAGCAGGGGGCTTCTATGGCTACACCTTC; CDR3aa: CASSLVVAGGFYGYTF
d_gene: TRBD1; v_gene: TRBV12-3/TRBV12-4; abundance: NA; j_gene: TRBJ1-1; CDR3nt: TGTGCCAGCAGTAGGGACAGGGGACCGGCTTTCTTT; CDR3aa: CASSRDRGPAFF
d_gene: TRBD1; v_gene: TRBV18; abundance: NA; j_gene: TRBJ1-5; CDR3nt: TGTGCCAGCTCCCCGGGACAGAATCAGCCCCAGCATTTT; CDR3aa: CASSPGQNQPQHF
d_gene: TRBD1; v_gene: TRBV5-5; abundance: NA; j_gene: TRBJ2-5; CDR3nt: TGTGCCAGCAGCCCAAGGGGGACAGATACGGAGACCCAGTACTTC; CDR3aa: CASSPRGTDTETQYF
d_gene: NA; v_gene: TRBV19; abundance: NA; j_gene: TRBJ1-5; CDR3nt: TGTGCCAGTAGTATAGTTCAGGCTCCGAATCAGCCCCAGCATTTT; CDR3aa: CASSIVQAPNQPQHF
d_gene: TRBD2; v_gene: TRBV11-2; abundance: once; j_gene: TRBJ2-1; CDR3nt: TGTGCCAGCAGCCCCCGGACTAGCGGGAGTTCCTACAATGAGCAGTTCTTC; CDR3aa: CASSPRTSGSSYNEQFF
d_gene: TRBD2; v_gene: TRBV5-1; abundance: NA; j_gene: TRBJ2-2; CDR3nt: TGCGCCAGCAGCTCCCTAGCGGGAGGGGCCGGGGAGCTGTTTTTT; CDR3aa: CASSSLAGGAGELFF
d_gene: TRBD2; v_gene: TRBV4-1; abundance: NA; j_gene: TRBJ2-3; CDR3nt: TGCGCCAGCAGCCTCCGACTAGCGGGAGGGACGGGCACAGATACGCAGTATTTT; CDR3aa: CASSLRLAGGTGTDTQYF
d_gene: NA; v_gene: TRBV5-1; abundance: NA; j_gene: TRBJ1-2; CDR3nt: TGCGCCAGCAGCTTGTTTCGGGAAACCTATGGCTACACCTTC; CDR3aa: CASSLFRETYGYTF
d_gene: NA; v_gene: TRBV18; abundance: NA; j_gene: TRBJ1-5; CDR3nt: TGTGCCAGCTCACCAAATCACAATCAGCCCCAGCATTTT; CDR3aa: CASSPNHNQPQHF
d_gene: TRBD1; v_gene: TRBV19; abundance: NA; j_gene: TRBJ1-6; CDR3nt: TGTGCCAGTAGTATGGGACAGAGCAATTCACCCCTCCACTTT; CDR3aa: CASSMGQSNSPLHF
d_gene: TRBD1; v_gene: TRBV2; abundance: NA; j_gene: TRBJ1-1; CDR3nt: TGTGCCAGCGAGGGGCAGGGGGCCGTGAACACTGAAGCTTTCTTT; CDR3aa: CASEGQGAVNTEAFF
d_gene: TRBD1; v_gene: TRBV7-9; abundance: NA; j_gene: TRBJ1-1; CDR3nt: TGTGCCAGCAGCTTTGAACAGGGGATGGTTTTGAACACTGAAGCTTTCTTT; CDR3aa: CASSFEQGMVLNTEAFF
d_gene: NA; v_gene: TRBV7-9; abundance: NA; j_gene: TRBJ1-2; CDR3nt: TGTGCCAGCAGCTACTCTACCTCCTATGGCTACACCTTC; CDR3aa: CASSYSTSYGYTF
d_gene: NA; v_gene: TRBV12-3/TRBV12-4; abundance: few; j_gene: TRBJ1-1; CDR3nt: TGTGCCAGCGGGGAGGTCAACACTGAAGCTTTCTTT; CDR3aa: CASGEVNTEAFF
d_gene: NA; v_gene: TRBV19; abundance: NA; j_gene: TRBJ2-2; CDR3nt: TGTGCCAGTACTCCCAGACAGAACACCGGGGAGCTGTTTTTT; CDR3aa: CASTPRQNTGELFF
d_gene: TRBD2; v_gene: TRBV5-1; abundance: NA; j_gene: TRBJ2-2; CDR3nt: TGCGCCAGCAGCTTGTCGTGGGAGGGCCGACGCGGGGAGCTGTTTTTT; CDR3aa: CASSLSWEGRRGELFF
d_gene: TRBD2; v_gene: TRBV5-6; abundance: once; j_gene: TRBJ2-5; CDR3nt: TGTGCCAGCAGCGCGGGGGGACAACAAGAGACCCAGTACTTC; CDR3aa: CASSAGGQQETQYF
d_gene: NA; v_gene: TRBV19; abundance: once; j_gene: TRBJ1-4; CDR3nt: TGTGCCAGTAGTATAGATCTGGGGCCCCGAACAACTAATGAAAAACTGTTTTTT; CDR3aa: CASSIDLGPRTTNEKLFF
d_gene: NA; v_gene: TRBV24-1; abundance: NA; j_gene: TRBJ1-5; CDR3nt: TGTGCCACCAGTGACTCCTACCTGGAGCCCCAGCATTTT; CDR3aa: CATSDSYLEPQHF
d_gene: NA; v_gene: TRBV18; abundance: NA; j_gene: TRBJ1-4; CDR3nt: TGTGCCAGCCGGGGGTTTACTAATGAAAAACTGTTTTTT; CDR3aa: CASRGFTNEKLFF
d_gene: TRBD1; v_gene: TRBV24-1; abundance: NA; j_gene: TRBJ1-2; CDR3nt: TGTGCCACCCGGTTACAGGGGAACTATGGCTACACCTTC; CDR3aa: CATRLQGNYGYTF
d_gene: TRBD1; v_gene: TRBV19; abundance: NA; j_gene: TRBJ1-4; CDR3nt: TGTGCCAGTAGTTTTGTACAGGGGGCAGGGGAAAAACTGTTTTTT; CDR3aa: CASSFVQGAGEKLFF
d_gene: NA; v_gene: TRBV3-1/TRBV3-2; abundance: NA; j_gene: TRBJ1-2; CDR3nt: TGTGCCAGCAGCCAAGATTACCAGGGGCCCTATGGCTACACCTTC; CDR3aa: CASSQDYQGPYGYTF
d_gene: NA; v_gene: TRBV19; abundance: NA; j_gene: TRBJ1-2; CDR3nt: TGTGCCAGTAGTATAGCGGCAGGTCCTCCCAACTATGGCTACACCTTC; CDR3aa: CASSIAAGPPNYGYTF
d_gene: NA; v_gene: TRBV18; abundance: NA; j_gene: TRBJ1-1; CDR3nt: TGTGCCAGCTCACCATTCGATGGTAGTACTTTCTTT; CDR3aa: CASSPFDGSTFF
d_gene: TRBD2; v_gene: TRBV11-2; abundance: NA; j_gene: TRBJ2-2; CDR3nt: TGTGCCAGCAGCTTCGGGACCGGACTCGCGGGGGGGGCCGGGGAGCTGTTTTTT; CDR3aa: CASSFGTGLAGGAGELFF
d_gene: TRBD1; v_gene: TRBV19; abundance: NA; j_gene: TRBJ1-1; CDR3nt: TGTGCCAGTAGCACGAGGACAGGGGGGAACATGAACACTGAAGCTTTCTTT; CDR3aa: CASSTRTGGNMNTEAFF
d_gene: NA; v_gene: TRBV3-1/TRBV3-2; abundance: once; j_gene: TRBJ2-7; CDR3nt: TGTGCCAGCAGCCTACAGGGTGGGGCCTCCTACGAGCAGTACTTC; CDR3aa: CASSLQGGASYEQYF
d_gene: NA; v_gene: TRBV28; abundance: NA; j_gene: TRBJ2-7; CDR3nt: TGTGCCAGCAGTTTGCGTACGGGAGATCGGGAGCAGTACTTC; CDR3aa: CASSLRTGDREQYF
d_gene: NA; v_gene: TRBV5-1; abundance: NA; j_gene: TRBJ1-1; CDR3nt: TGCGCCAGCAGCTTGGGGAGGGTAGGGGTGAACACTGAAGCTTTCTTT; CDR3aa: CASSLGRVGVNTEAFF
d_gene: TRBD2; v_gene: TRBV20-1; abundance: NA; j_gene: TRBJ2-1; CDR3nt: TGCAGTGCTAGTTACGGCGCGGGGGACCACAATGAGCAGTTCTTC; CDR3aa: CSASYGAGDHNEQFF
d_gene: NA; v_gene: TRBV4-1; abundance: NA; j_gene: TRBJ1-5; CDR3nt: TGCGCCAGCAGCCAGGGTTCAGGGGATCAGCCCCAGCATTTT; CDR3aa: CASSQGSGDQPQHF
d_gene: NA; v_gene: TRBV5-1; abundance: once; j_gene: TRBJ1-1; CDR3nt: TGCGCCAGCAGCTGGCGCCGGGAGAACACTGAAGCTTTCTTT; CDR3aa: CASSWRRENTEAFF
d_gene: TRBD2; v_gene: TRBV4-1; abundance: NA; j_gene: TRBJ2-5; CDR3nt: TGCGCCAGCAGAAAGGGCCTAGCGGGGGAAGAGACCCAGTACTTC; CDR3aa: CASRKGLAGEETQYF
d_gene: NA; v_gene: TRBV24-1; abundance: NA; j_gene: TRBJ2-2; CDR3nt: TGTGCCACCAGTGATCCAGGACAGAGTAACACCGGGGAGCTGTTTTTT; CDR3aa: CATSDPGQSNTGELFF
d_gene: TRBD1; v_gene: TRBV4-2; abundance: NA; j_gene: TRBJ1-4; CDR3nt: TGTGCCAGCAGCCAAGAATTGACAGGGGCCATTGTTACTAATGAAAAACTGTTTTTT; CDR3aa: CASSQELTGAIVTNEKLFF
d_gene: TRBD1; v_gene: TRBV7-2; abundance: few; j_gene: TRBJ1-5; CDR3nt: TGTGCCAGCAGCCCCAGGGGGACCCTTAATCAGCCCCAGCATTTT; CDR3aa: CASSPRGTLNQPQHF